This TCR beta chain was retrieved from a study of T cell responses to AZD1222 COVID-19 vaccine. Findings and limits, study-wide: Close to half of all spike-specific TCRs reportedly target regions of the variants that are unmutated. Repertoires were sampled only after the peak T cell response. Along spike, vaccine-associated CD4 TCRs were found throughout, with dominance at 160-218 and 743-854.

CDR3 length equals 15 residues. Of note for this clone: What it binds is not known.

Only in-frame clones appear in the TCRdb table, and some are missing; sequencing was by immunoSEQ multiplex PCR. The sample lists 150,000 to 180,000 clones, about 89% seen once, with approximately 9% in the top ten. Second-dose recipients at about 4 or about 12 weeks were treated as one pooled group. Sequenced material: peripheral blood, taken 28 days after the second AZD1222 dose. The receptor was derived from an adult who received the AZD1222 COVID-19 vaccine. The chain uses TRBV21-1 and TRBJ2-7. TRBV21-1 is given as a pseudogene. This CDR3 is CASSKGTVGRYEQYF. The CDR3, as DNA: TGTGCCAGCAGCAAGGGGACGGTGGGTAGATACGAGCAGTACTTC.